The next 12 T cell receptor beta chains were all read from a single sample in a study of blood T cell repertoires in COVID-19. The method was immunoSEQ multiplex PCR; TCRdb's version includes in-frame clones alone and lacks a portion of them. The sample contains approximately 120,000 clones, 88% of which appear only once. The sequenced material came from peripheral blood. The origin of the receptors is a man aged 45-65 years with acute or convalescent COVID-19.

The CDR3 loop reads CASSRTSGRASETQYF. CDR3 nucleotides: TGTGCCAGCAGCAGGACTAGCGGGAGGGCCTCCGAGACCCAGTACTTC. V usage is TRBV5-4 and J usage is TRBJ2-5, with 15 nucleotides matching TRBD2. Germline V gives CDR1 SGHNT, CDR2 YYREEE (reference sequence). The trim removed 4 bases at V and 5 bases at J, leaving 6 bases unmatched. This CDR3 is 16 amino acids long.

This clone was detected a few times. The genes are TRBV10-1 and TRBJ1-3; no firm D call. The CDR3 contains 14 residues. V shed 6 bases and J shed 2 bases, with 11 bases lying between them. Germline CDR1 reads WNHNN; CDR2 reads SYGVQD (reference sequence). CDR3: CASSAGGTGNTIYF. CDR3 DNA sequence: TGCGCCAGCAGCGCTGGAGGGACTGGAAACACCATATATTTT.

The gene calls are TRBV30 and TRBJ1-3, with D possibly being TRBD1 (6 bases). The V and J ends lost 0 bases and 1 base respectively, with 19 bases between them. The CDR3 covers 18 residues. CDR1 and CDR2 from the germline V gene are GTSNPN and SVGIG (reference sequence). CDR3 residues: CAWSVGSTGSASGNTIYF. The CDR3 bases are TGTGCCTGGAGTGTAGGCTCTACAGGGTCCGCTTCTGGAAACACCATATATTTT.

This clone came up a few times. The gene calls are TRBV2 and TRBJ2-7; 7 nucleotides match TRBD1. The V gene end was trimmed by 5 bases and the J gene end by 5 bases; junction bases not matched to a gene: 6. Germline-derived CDR1 and CDR2 are SNHLY and FYNNEI. The CDR3 is made up of 13 amino acids. The CDR3 DNA is TGTGCCAGCAGTTTAGACAGGGACCACGAGCAGTACTTC. Translated: CASSLDRDHEQYF. Together with reference TRBV2 and TRBJ2-7, the CDR3 gives the full variable domain: EPEVTQTPSHQVTQMGQEVILRCVPISNHLYFYWYRQILGQKVEFLVSFYNNEISEKSEIFDDQFSVERPDGSNFTLKIRSTKLEDSAMYFCASSLDRDHEQYFGPGTRLTVT.

J is TRBJ2-7 and V is TRBV6-5; 12 nucleotides line up with TRBD2. V lost 4 bases to trimming and J lost 4 bases; unmatched junction nucleotides: 8. CDR3 length: 16 residues. CDR1 and CDR2 (germline): MNHEY, SVGAGI. The CDR3 loop is CASSSTRTSGNYEQYF. The CDR3 DNA is TGTGCCAGCAGTTCCACAAGGACTAGCGGGAATTACGAGCAGTACTTC.

This sequence joins TRBV2 and TRBJ2-1; TRBD1 matches at 12 bases. The germline CDR1 and CDR2 sequences are SNHLY and FYNNEI. V lost 6 bases to trimming and J lost 7 bases; unmatched junction nucleotides: 4. The CDR3 spans 14 residues. CDR3 bases: TGTGCCAGCAGCTTGGGACAGGGGGCGAATGAGCAGTTCTTC. Amino acids: CASSLGQGANEQFF. Drawing the rest from reference TRBV2 and TRBJ2-1, the complete variable domain is EPEVTQTPSHQVTQMGQEVILRCVPISNHLYFYWYRQILGQKVEFLVSFYNNEISEKSEIFDDQFSVERPDGSNFTLKIRSTKLEDSAMYFCASSLGQGANEQFFGPGTRLTVL.

The rearrangement joins TRBV3-1 (or the pseudogene TRBV3-2) to TRBJ1-1; D is perhaps TRBD1 (6 bases). The V gene's germline CDR1 is LGHDT and CDR2 YNNKEL (reference sequence). With 2 bases removed from V and 5 bases from J, the gap between germline ends came to 9 bases. The CDR3 contains 13 residues. DNA of the CDR3: TGTGCCAGCAGCCAACAGGGGCTGACTGAAGCTTTCTTT. Its protein is CASSQQGLTEAFF.

The V gene is TRBV29-1, the J gene TRBJ2-1; 9 bases are shared with TRBD2. This CDR3 spans 17 amino acids. J gave up 7 bases and V 5 bases, and 18 bases lay outside the gene matches. Germline V gives CDR1 SQVTM, CDR2 ANQGSEA. The chain's CDR3 is CSVQGGRAGVLSNEQFF. DNA of the CDR3: TGCAGCGTTCAAGGCGGGAGGGCCGGGGTGTTATCTAATGAGCAGTTCTTC.

V usage is TRBV4-3 and J usage is TRBJ2-5; 13 nucleotides match TRBD2. This CDR3 comprises 17 residues. Looked up from germline, CDR1 is LGHNA and CDR2 is YSLEER. Trimming at V came to 0 bases and at J to 3 bases, leaving 4 bases not matched to a gene. CDR3 residues: CASSQDRTSGSEETQYF. CDR3 nucleotides: TGCGCCAGCAGCCAAGATAGGACTAGCGGGAGTGAAGAGACCCAGTACTTC.

The chain couples TRBV30 to TRBJ2-3; D uncertain. Germline V gene lookup returns CDR1 GTSNPN and CDR2 SVGIG (reference sequence). The CDR3 consists of 13 residues. Trimming pared 0 bases from V and 3 bases from J, leaving 7 bases between. CDR3 bases: TGTGCCTGGAGTGTAGTAGTTACAGATACGCAGTATTTT. Encoded protein: CAWSVVVTDTQYF.

V gene TRBV7-2 combines with J gene TRBJ2-2, with D possibly matching TRBD2 (6 bases). The CDR3 runs to 16 residues. Deletions cut 5 bases from V and 3 bases from J, with 16 bases between. CDR1 SGHTA and CDR2 FQGNSA come from the germline V gene. The CDR3 reads CASSVSSDLDTGELFF. The CDR3 DNA follows: TGTGCCAGCAGCGTCTCTAGCGACCTGGACACCGGGGAGCTGTTTTTT.

This clone occurred a few times. The V gene is TRBV21-1, the J gene TRBJ2-2; the DNA was not compared with TRBD2, the D call given in the table. TRBV21-1 is annotated as a pseudogene. There are 16 residues in the CDR3. CDR3 residues: CASSKGLAVNTGELFF. In DNA form, the CDR3 reads TGTGCCAGCAGCAAGGGACTAGCGGTGAACACCGGGGAGCTGTTTTTT.